Given below is one T cell receptor (beta chain) in context. Its antigen is unknown. This record belongs to a study of somatic mutations in cytotoxic T cells in rheumatoid arthritis. At the level of the study: Selected T-cell populations stained with V beta antibodies were isolated by flow sorting to nearly 100% purity; these included V beta1+ cells subjected to TCRB sequencing.

Study-level findings and limits: Greater age accompanied higher CD8+ clonality in rheumatoid arthritis patients, a pattern that was absent in healthy controls.

Per the original data handling: When patient CD8+ clones larger than 1% were compared with published virus-specific TCRB sequences, few matched. Assay: immunoSEQ multiplex PCR; the TCRdb copy retains only in-frame clones and omits some. From that table come the V and J calls and clone size; the DNA was used to work out D and trimming. The data show around 7,400 clones, roughly 90% seen once. Specimen: CD8+ T cells sorted from blood. This clonotype originated in a man in his forties with rheumatoid arthritis.

CDR3 nucleotides: TGCGCCAGCAGCCAAGAAGGCGGGGGGGCGGATGAGCAGTTCTTC. Protein sequence: CASSQEGGGADEQFF. The rearrangement uses TRBV4-1 and TRBJ2-1, with 9 nucleotides matching TRBD2. Trimming at V came to 0 bases and at J to 8 bases, leaving 5 bases not matched to a gene. CDR3 length: 15 amino acids. Looked up from germline, CDR1 is MGHRA and CDR2 is YSYEKL.